This T cell receptor (beta chain) was identified in a study of cytomegalovirus exposure and HLA in healthy donors listed by TCRdb under 2017. At the level of the whole study: An earlier analysis of some 600 of the donors reported 276 Gb of sequence data and roughly 120 million unique TCR beta sequences obtained from about 200 million T cells. The study aimed to test whether cataloging public T cell receptors could reveal signatures of past pathogen exposure. Along with the approximately 650-subject first cohort, a separate validation cohort of 120 different subjects was used. On average, 235,054 unique TCR beta nucleotide sequences were sequenced per donor among roughly 430 genotyped donors of the cohort, with around 19% of those sequences being non-productive. High-throughput TCR immunosequencing, statistical association of individual TCRs with disease status, and machine learning were combined to predict cytomegalovirus infection status. Four or five DR-DQ haplotypes were treated as single units for association and clustering because of strong linkage in the cohort. Class I and class II HLA loci were covered by the typing at four-digit resolution. The study used immunosequencing to profile the T cell repertoires of approximately 650 subjects and linked those repertoires to cytomegalovirus serostatus. Typing coverage differed by locus: A, B, C, DRB1 and DQB1 were typed in about 620-630 donors, DQA1 in 522, DPA1 in 606, and DPB1 in just under 480. Donor age, sex, ethnicity and CMV serostatus were collected together with the repertoire data. An earlier analysis of fewer than 700 of the donors applied high-throughput TCR beta sequencing to assess whether each TCR beta V gene segment acted as functional or pseudogenic. All discovery cohort repertoires had been generated using a single sequencing platform. The genetic ancestry cluster associated with self-reported Caucasian donors included around 76% of the 300 to 400 genotyped donors. In a later genetic analysis, genome-wide SNP genotypes for about 65% of the roughly 700 donors were used, and that subset was treated as a discovery cohort. In the later analysis, no new phenotypic data were used to find candidate immune exposures; instead, reliance was placed on TCR beta sequences and their occurrence across donors. An early release covering roughly 600 HLA-typed donors comprised about 300 gigabases of sequencing data and approximately 85 million unique TCR sequences. To study patterns of TCR occurrence, a later analysis re-analyzed previously published TCR beta repertoires from 666 donors and added high-resolution HLA genotyping. What the study reported, not specific to this receptor: HLA typing was unavailable for some donors at each locus, so association tests used only the typed subset. A further reported finding was that TCR beta sequences accurately predicted the HLA-A and HLA-B alleles for most subjects in the first cohort. A few of the identified cytomegalovirus-associated TCR beta chains were confirmed in vitro to be specific for cytomegalovirus antigens. It was suggested by the authors that the approach could potentially be generalized to other disease states and immunological phenotypes. Some IMGT-functional V segments, including TRBV6-2 and TRBV6-3, could not be told apart with the 87-base-pair reads, so those segments were excluded. A group of highly shared sequence variants was considered likely to be a technical artifact of the sequencing pipeline. A later genetic analysis reported fewer N-insertions in productive TCRs among donors in an Asian-associated ancestry cluster than the roughly 700-donor mean. Most TCR sequences were observed very rarely across donors, whereas some public TCRs were present in many individuals. In this cohort, only TCR beta chains were sequenced, and detectable features were limited by the absence of alpha or paired-chain data. Roughly uniform sequencing depth across donors was assumed in presence/absence analyses, although this assumption may not hold. In an earlier analysis of approximately 600 of the donors, most TCR beta V segments were observed in productive rearrangements about 87% or about 30% of the time, broadly matching IMGT annotations. When HLA alleles, especially DR and DQ, strongly co-occurred, attributing TCR associations to individual alleles was difficult. According to a later analysis, TCR association rates differed among HLA loci, with DRB1 alleles showing the most associated TCRs and HLA-C alleles showing the fewest. The only immune exposure information available for the cohort was CMV serostatus. A later genetic analysis associated a missense DCLRE1C variant with V-gene and J-gene trimming of TCR beta chains, and an independent cohort replicated the association. In a later analysis, HLA-associated TCR beta chains showed more clonal expansion and lower generation probabilities than non-associated chains that were equally common. A later analysis reported that several top co-occurrence clusters appeared linked to parvovirus B19, influenza, CMV and Epstein-Barr virus. The earlier analysis of nearly 600 of the donors excluded some 16 rarely observed V segments, including chromosome 9 orphons, because counts were too low. In a later analysis, most CMV-associated TCR beta chains were found to appear HLA-restricted, with HLA associations seemingly driven largely by CMV exposure. In a later analysis, 15,000 to 20,000 TCR beta sequences were associated with specific HLA alleles at a false discovery rate of 0.05. Cytomegalovirus status was reported to be diagnosed by the classifier with high specificity and sensitivity in both the original and validation cohorts. Linkage disequilibrium might explain the correlated functional status among segregating V segments, but an unknown experimental factor could not be excluded. In the study, 150 to 200 TCR beta chains were listed as associated with cytomegalovirus.

The CDR3 runs 14 amino acids, cysteine and phenylalanine included. Only the CDR3 portion is preserved as DNA: 42 bases, with reading frame beginning at the first base. Trimming at the junction amounts to 8 bases on V and 2 bases on J, and the germline ends lie 14 bases apart. CDR1 and CDR2 (MNHEY, SVGAGI) derive from the germline V gene. Turning to this clone: It has no known antigen specificity. Base qualities are not at hand, and no much larger clone is one base apart.

The protocol used for the library was the immunoSEQ multiplex PCR assay. For the multiplex PCR, a mixture combining 60 forward primers for TCR Vbeta segments and 13 reverse primers for TCR Jbeta segments was used. The CDR3 region of rearranged TCR beta genes was amplified from genomic DNA by a multiplex PCR assay. Amplified TCR beta libraries were sequenced as 87-base-pair reads on the Illumina HiSeq System. As for how the authors treated the data: A later analysis tallied around 80 million unique TCR beta chains across the approximately 670 repertoires, and around 9.9 million of those chains were shared by two or more donors. Raw reads were error-corrected and collapsed into unique sequences with a nearest-neighbor algorithm that merged closely related sequences to remove PCR and sequencing errors. To assign V, D and J gene segments, CDR3 sequences were aligned to IMGT reference sequences. Each retained sequence needed at least a six-nucleotide match to both a V gene segment and a J gene segment. A rearrangement was called productive if the CDR3 had no stop codons and remained in frame with V and J, and every other rearrangement was called non-productive. CDR3 was defined according to IMGT convention as the region running from the second conserved V-encoded cysteine to the conserved J-encoded phenylalanine. In an earlier analysis of roughly 610 of the donors, sequences lacking an unambiguous match to a single V gene segment were excluded. An earlier analysis of over 450 of the donors classified V segments as functional when productive rearrangements were above 56.7% and as segregating when the standard deviation between donors was above 5%. To diagnose cytomegalovirus status from the catalog of TCR beta chain sequences, a statistical classification framework was built. In a later analysis, TCR nucleotide sequences were compared against IMGT/GENE-DB human TR gene sequences so that V and J genes could be assigned. The TCRdist pipeline was used in a later analysis to assign CDR3 sequences and most-parsimonious VDJ recombination scenarios. In a later analysis, every TCR beta chain was defined by the combination of its CDR3 amino acid sequence and its V-gene family, and reads without a unique V-gene family were dropped. As a way to deal with suspected cross-contamination and a sequencing artifact, a later analysis dropped 592 nucleotide sequences that were highly shared and had low generation probability. A later analysis calculated a clonal expansion index for each public chain from normalized within-repertoire ranks of inferred template counts. In a later analysis, generation probabilities were computed using a VDJ recombination model fitted to out-of-frame rearrangements, and the results were checked against IGoR. In a later analysis, hypergeometric tests were used to score TCR-TCR, TCR-HLA and TCR-CMV co-occurrence, with a repertoire-size bias correction applied to TCR pairs. In a later analysis, false discovery rates were estimated by permuting HLA or CMV assignments 20 times. In a later analysis, co-occurring TCRs were grouped using DBSCAN, with TCRdist sequence similarity added in when clustering inside HLA-allele-positive subsets. Co-occurrence clustering excluded repertoires with fewer than 30,000 or more than 120,000 public chains, plus five with anomalous nucleotide sharing. This immuneACCESS table, as held by TCRdb, lists in-frame sequences with V and J called but not all clones. Of the missing ones, under half trace to an unresolved V gene in checked studies; the others have no known cause. The DNA was the basis for D and trimming; V, J and clone size are from that table. The sample records 95,000 or so clones, about four fifths of which are singletons. The leading ten clones occupy 4.5% to 5.5% of the sample.

The cohort was made up of roughly 670 healthy bone marrow donors. Cohort members were all nominally healthy when sampled, although unrecorded immune exposures were likely present. The donor tested CMV seronegative and was one of the 352 seronegative cohort members. Each donor provided a peripheral blood sample, and peripheral blood mononuclear cells were used for TCR beta sequencing. Genomic DNA was extracted from the blood cell samples with the Qiagen DNeasy Blood Extraction Kit. Specimen: PBMCs. The V and J genes are TRBV6-5 and TRBJ2-3, and perhaps TRBD1 as D gene, on 5 matching bases. The sequence came from a woman aged 40 to 50 in good health and CMV-seronegative. The nucleotides read TGTGCCAGCGGTTCAGGGTTGGTCACAGATACGCAGTATTTT. Translation gives CASGSGLVTDTQYF.